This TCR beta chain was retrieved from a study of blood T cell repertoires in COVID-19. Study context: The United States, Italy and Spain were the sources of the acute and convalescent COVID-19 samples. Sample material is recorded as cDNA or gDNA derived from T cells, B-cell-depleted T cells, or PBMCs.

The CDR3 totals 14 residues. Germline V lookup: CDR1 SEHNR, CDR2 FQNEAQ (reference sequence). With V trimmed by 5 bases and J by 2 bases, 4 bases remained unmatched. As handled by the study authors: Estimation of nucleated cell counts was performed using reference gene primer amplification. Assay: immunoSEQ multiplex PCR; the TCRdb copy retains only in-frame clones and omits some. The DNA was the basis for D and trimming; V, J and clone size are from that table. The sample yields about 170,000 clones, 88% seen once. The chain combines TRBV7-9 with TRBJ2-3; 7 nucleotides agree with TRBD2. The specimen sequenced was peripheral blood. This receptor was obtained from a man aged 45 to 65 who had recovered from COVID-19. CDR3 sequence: CASSPGRNTDTQYF. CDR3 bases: TGTGCCAGCAGCCCCGGGAGGAACACAGATACGCAGTATTTT.